Shown below are 23 T cell receptor beta chains from a single sample sequenced in a study of cytomegalovirus exposure and HLA in healthy donors. A multiplex PCR was run with 60 Vbeta primers and 13 Jbeta primers. TCRdb's table, derived via immunoSEQ multiplex PCR, lists solely in-frame clones and lacks some. The repertoire has 180,000 or so clones, roughly 80% of them found once; the top ten carry under 1.5%. Material for sequencing was PBMCs. All receptors come from a girl aged 10-17 years in good health and CMV-seropositive.

The chain uses TRBV6-6 and TRBJ1-1, with 9 bases lining up with TRBD1. This CDR3 is built from 14 residues. The junction had 6 bases not matched to a gene; V was cut back by 6 bases and J by 4 bases. Germline V gene lookup returns CDR1 MNHNY and CDR2 SVGAGI (reference sequence). The DNA for the CDR3 is TGTGCCAGCAGCCGGGACAGGGTGGGCACTGAAGCTTTCTTT. Translated, it gives CASSRDRVGTEAFF.

This rearrangement joins TRBV4-1 to TRBJ1-6, with D perhaps matching TRBD1 (5 bases). V was clipped by 1 base and J by 6 bases, with 22 bases between them. From germline, CDR1 is MGHRA and CDR2 YSYEKL. The CDR3 runs 19 residues. CDR3 in DNA: TGCGCCAGCAGCCAAGTGGGGACTTTTCCAGCTTTGGGTAATTCACCCCTCCACTTT. Residues: CASSQVGTFPALGNSPLHF.

V usage is TRBV7-2 and J usage is TRBJ1-2; D might be TRBD1 (6 bases). The germline V gene encodes CDR1 SGHTA and CDR2 FQGNSA. The CDR3 length is 17 residues. Trimming stripped 8 bases from V and 3 bases from J, with 25 bases between. CDR3 bases: TGTGCCAGCCAGACGGGGGGCAGAAGGGCCTCTTACTATGGCTACACCTTC. Translated, it gives CASQTGGRRASYYGYTF.

This chain joins TRBV9 and TRBJ2-5; D not certain. There are 15 residues in the CDR3. The germline gives CDR1 SGDLS, CDR2 YYNGEE. V was shortened by 0 bases and J by 3 bases, with 12 bases between the two germline ends. The CDR3, as DNA: TGTGCCAGCAGCGTAGGACATGGGTGGGAAGAGACCCAGTACTTC. Translated, it gives CASSVGHGWEETQYF.

DNA for the CDR3: TGTGCCAGCAGCTTAGTCCCGTACTCCGGGGAGCTGTTTTTT. This encodes CASSLVPYSGELFF. The chain joins TRBV7-6 to TRBJ2-2; D remains ambiguous. Germline lookup yields CDR1 SGHVS and CDR2 FNYEAQ. This CDR3 is built from 14 residues. V was shortened by 1 base and J by 6 bases, with 9 bases between the two germline ends. Supplemented by reference TRBV7-6 and TRBJ2-2, the full variable domain reads GAGVSQSPRYKVTKRGQDVALRCDPISGHVSLYWYRQALGQGPEFLTYFNYEAQQDKSGLPNDRFSAERPEGSISTLTIQRTEQRDSAMYRCASSLVPYSGELFFGEGSRLTVL.

This clone was counted once. The rearrangement links TRBV6-6 to TRBJ1-2; D is ambiguous. The CDR3 length is 14 residues. V gave up 6 bases and J gave up 2 bases, with 13 bases separating them. Germline-derived CDR1 and CDR2 are MNHNY and SVGAGI (reference sequence). The CDR3 nucleotides are TGTGCCAGCAGGGCGGACTCCGGGAACTATGGCTACACCTTC. Encoded protein: CASRADSGNYGYTF.

V usage is TRBV21-1 and J usage is TRBJ1-4; the listed D gene, TRBD1, was not tested against the DNA. TRBV21-1 constitutes a pseudogene. The CDR3 loop spans 15 amino acids. The CDR3 region has the DNA TGTGCCAGCAGCGTTGACAGGTCGGTTAATGAAAAACTGTTTTTT. This gives the protein CASSVDRSVNEKLFF.

This sequence joins TRBV18 and TRBJ2-7; 9 bases match TRBD1. Germline-derived CDR1 and CDR2 are KGHSH and LQKENI. The CDR3 consists of 14 residues. The J segment lost 4 bases and the V segment lost 5 bases, leaving 6 bases of the junction unmatched. In DNA form, the CDR3 reads TGTGCCAGCTCAAGGGACAGGGTTGGGTACGAGCAGTACTTC. It yields the protein CASSRDRVGYEQYF.

The chain joins TRBV15 to TRBJ2-7; 7 bases fit TRBD2. Germline loops: CDR1 LNHNV, CDR2 YYDKDF (reference sequence). The length of the CDR3 is 14 residues. V shed 1 base and J 2 bases; nucleotides not matched to a gene: 2. The CDR3 sequence: CATSRGGSTYEQYF. CDR3 bases: TGTGCCACCAGCAGAGGCGGGAGTACCTACGAGCAGTACTTC.

The chain carries TRBV7-3 and TRBJ2-6; no definite D call. The V gene's germline CDR1 is SGHTA and CDR2 FQGTGA. The CDR3 is 15 amino acids. V was trimmed by 5 bases and J by 0 bases, leaving 8 bases between them. The CDR3 DNA reads TGTGCCAGCAGCCCGTGGCCCTCTGGGGCCAACGTCCTGACTTTC. As protein: CASSPWPSGANVLTF.

The chain is built from TRBV7-2 and TRBJ2-7; perhaps TRBD1 as D (5 bases). The CDR3 contains 14 residues. CDR1 is SGHTA, CDR2 FQGNSA, per germline. Trimming cost V 1 base and J 2 bases, with 9 bases left between them. The CDR3 DNA sequence: TGTGCCAGCAGCTTAGACCCAGGGCCCTACGAGCAGTACTTC. This codes for CASSLDPGPYEQYF.

The rearrangement links TRBV4-1 to TRBJ2-7; 8 nucleotides match TRBD2. The CDR3 consists of 15 residues. V was pared by 2 bases and J by 3 bases, with 6 bases of the junction left unmatched. Germline V gene lookup returns CDR1 MGHRA and CDR2 YSYEKL. The CDR3 protein is CASSQSQREFYEQYF. The CDR3 region has the DNA TGCGCCAGCAGCCAAAGTCAGCGGGAGTTCTACGAGCAGTACTTC.

This sequence joins TRBV13 and TRBJ2-1; D possibly corresponds to TRBD2 (5 bases). The germline V gene has CDR1 PRHDT and CDR2 FYEKMQ (reference sequence). V was trimmed by 6 bases and J by 2 bases, leaving 14 bases between them. This CDR3 comprises 15 residues. The CDR3 protein is CASRPAQRPYNEQFF. The CDR3 nucleotides are TGTGCCAGCAGACCAGCCCAGCGGCCCTACAATGAGCAGTTCTTC.

V usage is TRBV27 and J usage is TRBJ1-2; D possibly corresponds to TRBD1 (5 bases). The CDR3 contains 14 residues. V lost 5 bases and J 6 bases, leaving 16 bases between the germline ends. Germline V gene sequence: CDR1 MNHEY, CDR2 SMNVEV (reference sequence). CDR3 coding DNA: TGTGCCAGCAGTCGGAGAGGGGAGGGCAATGGCTACACCTTC. The encoded protein is CASSRRGEGNGYTF.

As regards this clone: One junction end does not reproduce the germline sequence, and a read error may be involved. The genes are TRBV4-2 and TRBJ1-1; D remains unclear. Germline values: CDR1 LGHNA, CDR2 YNFKEQ. The CDR3 runs 16 residues. CDR3 nucleotides: TGTGCCAGCAACCAAGTTGCCACAACCATGAACACTGAAGCTTTCTTT. Protein: CASNQVATTMNTEAFF.

This clone has more than one count but fewer than ten. The genes are TRBV5-6 and TRBJ1-5; tentatively, D is TRBD1 (5 bases). The V and J ends lost 1 base and 2 bases respectively, with 7 bases between them. CDR3 length: 14 amino acids. Germline V gene data show CDR1 as SGHDT and CDR2 as YYEEEE. CDR3 nucleotides: TGTGCCAGCAGCTTGACGGGGGGCAATCAGCCCCAGCATTTT. It yields the protein CASSLTGGNQPQHF.

This rearrangement joins TRBV5-1 to TRBJ2-7; 10 bases match TRBD2. V shed 0 bases, J shed 2 bases, and the junction held 14 bases outside the gene matches. Germline CDR1 and CDR2: SGHRS and YFSETQ. CDR3 length: 19 amino acids. The CDR3 nucleotides are TGCGCCAGCAGCTTGGGGGTTTCTAGCGGGGGATGGGCCACCTACGAGCAGTACTTC. Translation gives CASSLGVSSGGWATYEQYF.

The chain links TRBV4-3 to TRBJ1-3, with 9 bases lining up with TRBD1. The V gene's germline CDR1 is LGHNA and CDR2 YSLEER. Trimming cost V 5 bases and J 4 bases; bases outside gene matches: 9. The CDR3 loop spans 16 amino acids. CDR3 amino acids: CASSADRGTGGNTIYF. The DNA for the CDR3 is TGCGCCAGCAGCGCGGACAGGGGAACGGGGGGAAACACCATATATTTT.

This chain joins TRBV7-2 and TRBJ2-1; D is perhaps TRBD1 (5 bases). The germline V and J ends were trimmed by 5 bases and 9 bases, with 14 bases remaining between them. In germline, CDR1 is SGHTA, CDR2 FQGNSA. This CDR3 comprises 13 residues. CDR3 DNA sequence: TGTGCCAGCAGCCCAGGGTCTACCGGTGAGCAGTTCTTC. The encoded protein is CASSPGSTGEQFF. The full variable domain, completed using reference TRBV7-2 and TRBJ2-1, is GAGVSQSPSNKVTEKGKDVELRCDPISGHTALYWYRQSLGQGLEFLIYFQGNSAPDKSGLPSDRFSAERTGGSVSTLTIQRTQQEDSAVYLCASSPGSTGEQFFGPGTRLTVL.

This chain links TRBV7-3 with TRBJ2-1, with D maybe TRBD2 (6 bases). Germline CDR1 SGHTA, CDR2 FQGTGA. Trimming cost V 2 bases and J 4 bases, with 12 bases left between them. The CDR3 runs to 15 residues. The CDR3 reads CASSLLAGTYNEQFF. The DNA of the CDR3 is TGTGCCAGCAGCTTACTGGCGGGAACTTACAATGAGCAGTTCTTC.

The rearrangement links TRBV5-4 to TRBJ2-1; 10 bases match TRBD2. Losses at the gene ends were 5 bases for V and 10 bases for J; bases not matched to a gene: 12. The V gene's germline CDR1 is SGHNT and CDR2 YYREEE (reference sequence). The CDR3 is 15 residues long. The CDR3 sequence: CASSLRLAGWREQFF. The CDR3 nucleotides read TGTGCCAGCAGTCTACGACTAGCGGGTTGGCGGGAGCAGTTCTTC.

The chain links TRBV5-1 to TRBJ2-3; 13 bases match TRBD2. Germline-derived CDR1 and CDR2 are SGHRS and YFSETQ. The CDR3 runs to 17 residues. The V segment lost 4 bases and the J segment 2 bases; nucleotides outside the gene matches: 7. CDR3 amino acids: CASSARLAGGFTDTQYF. CDR3 DNA sequence: TGCGCCAGCAGCGCCCGACTAGCGGGAGGTTTCACAGATACGCAGTATTTT. Combining the CDR3 with reference TRBV5-1 and TRBJ2-3 gives the whole variable domain KAGVTQTPRYLIKTRGQQVTLSCSPISGHRSVSWYQQTPGQGLQFLFEYFSETQRNKGNFPGRFSGRQFSNSRSEMNVSTLELGDSALYLCASSARLAGGFTDTQYFGPGTRLTVL.

This clone was recorded once. V and J are TRBV5-1 and TRBJ2-7; TRBD1 aligns across 7 bases. CDR3 length: 15 amino acids. V lost 7 bases and J lost 2; bases outside the gene matches: 12. Germline V lookup: CDR1 SGHRS, CDR2 YFSETQ. The CDR3: CASGTYPDRTYEQYF. CDR3 DNA: TGCGCCAGCGGGACATATCCGGACAGGACCTACGAGCAGTACTTC.